Below are 18 T cell receptor beta chains sequenced from a single sample in a study of blood T cells in healthy people across ages. A sample-barcoded 5' primer and a J-beta primer mix were used in a second PCR of roughly 7 to 12 cycles. TCRdb redid the calling of the 5' RACE reads with MiXCR, one entry per CDR3 protein. The sample contains roughly 2 million distinct CDR3 sequences, about 50% of which appear only once. Sample: blood. All receptors derive from a woman in her thirties or forties in good health.

This clonotype was seen a few times. J is TRBJ2-6 and V is TRBV20-1, with TRBD2 identical over 9 bases. This CDR3 is built from 16 residues. Unmatched junction bases numbered 2, after V lost 2 bases and J lost 0 bases. Germline CDR1 and CDR2: DFQATT and SNEGSKA (reference sequence). The CDR3 region has the DNA TGCAGTGCTAGACCAGCGGGGGGCTCTGGGGCCAACGTCCTGACTTTC. This encodes CSARPAGGSGANVLTF.

This chain connects TRBV5-1 to TRBJ2-7, with 9 bases aligning to TRBD2. V shed 6 bases and J 7 bases; nucleotides not matched to a gene: 17. The germline gives CDR1 SGHRS, CDR2 YFSETQ. CDR3 length: 16 amino acids. The chain's CDR3 is CASKASGASSYNEQYF. Written as DNA, the CDR3 is TGCGCCAGCAAGGCTAGCGGGGCGAGCTCCTACAATGAGCAGTACTTC.

The rearrangement links TRBV28 to TRBJ1-2; TRBD1 is a possible D gene (6 bases). Germline values: CDR1 MDHEN, CDR2 SYDVKM. V was trimmed by 8 bases and J by 10 bases, leaving 23 bases between them. CDR3 length: 14 amino acids. CDR3 region: CASGGQGSVRDYTF. The CDR3 coding sequence is TGTGCCAGCGGGGGGCAGGGGTCTGTTCGTGACTACACCTTC.

To note about this clonotype: Possible read error: a much larger clone is one base away. The chain couples TRBV4-3 to TRBJ2-3; 10 nucleotides match TRBD2. This CDR3 is built from 16 residues. V was pared by 0 bases and J by 8 bases, with 8 bases of the junction left unmatched. The V gene's germline CDR1 is LGHNA and CDR2 YSLEER. DNA for the CDR3: TGCGCCAGCAGCCAAGATGCACTAGCGGGGAGGAGTACGCAGTATTTT. This codes for CASSQDALAGRSTQYF.

A single count supports this clonotype. At one of its ends the junction is not consistent with the germline gene, which may arise from a read error. The chain has TRBV10-3 and TRBJ1-2; tentative D call: TRBD1 (6 bases). This CDR3 comprises 15 residues. Germline CDR1 and CDR2: ENHRY and SYGVKD. Here the CDR3 DNA reads TGTGCCACCAGTGAATTCGACAGGCCGGGCTATGGCTACACCTTC. Amino acid sequence: CATSEFDRPGYGYTF.

The chain links TRBV5-1 to TRBJ1-1; tentatively, D is TRBD1 (6 bases). The CDR3 spans 16 residues. V was pared by 0 bases and J by 0 bases, with 12 bases between. Germline V lookup: CDR1 SGHRS, CDR2 YFSETQ. The chain's CDR3 is CASSLAAGAVNTEAFF. CDR3 coding DNA: TGCGCCAGCAGCTTGGCCGCAGGGGCGGTGAACACTGAAGCTTTCTTT.

The genes are TRBV20-1 and TRBJ1-5; D is unresolved. V was clipped by 6 bases and J by 4 bases, with 7 bases between them. The CDR3 is made up of 11 amino acids. Per germline, CDR1 DFQATT and CDR2 SNEGSKA (reference sequence). The CDR3 spells CSAGPNQPQHF. CDR3 in DNA: TGCAGTGCCGGGCCGAATCAGCCCCAGCATTTT.

The V call is TRBV6-6, the J call TRBJ2-1; D possibly corresponds to TRBD2 (6 bases). The V end was cut by 6 bases, the J end by 7 bases, with 16 bases between. The CDR3 has 14 residues. In germline, CDR1 is MNHNY, CDR2 SVGAGI (reference sequence). CDR3: CASSPTEGKNEQFF. Here the CDR3 DNA reads TGTGCCAGCAGCCCCACGGAGGGGAAAAATGAGCAGTTCTTC.

The rearrangement joins TRBV7-2 to TRBJ2-1; 10 bases map to TRBD2. The germline gives CDR1 SGHTA, CDR2 FQGNSA. V lost 4 bases to trimming and J lost 2 bases; unmatched junction nucleotides: 8. This CDR3 comprises 17 residues. CDR3 nucleotide sequence: TGTGCCAGCAGCTCAGGGGCGAGCGGGGGGGCCTACAATGAGCAGTTCTTC. The encoded protein is CASSSGASGGAYNEQFF.

As DNA, the CDR3 is TGTGCCAGCAGGGTCCAGGGGATTGGAGCAGATACGCAGTATTTT. Its translation is CASRVQGIGADTQYF. V is TRBV2 and J is TRBJ2-3; maybe TRBD1 (6 bases). V was shortened by 6 bases and J by 4 bases, with 17 bases between the two germline ends. Germline V gene sequence: CDR1 SNHLY, CDR2 FYNNEI. The CDR3 contains 15 residues.

This clonotype came up a few times. This chain uses TRBV6-2 or TRBV6-3 with TRBJ1-2, with D unclear. The CDR3 totals 14 residues. Germline V lookup: CDR1 MNHEY, CDR2 SVGEGT. V was trimmed by 6 bases and J by 2 bases, leaving 13 bases between them. CDR3 coding DNA: TGTGCCAGCAGCAACGCGGCGGAAAACTATGGCTACACCTTC. This codes for CASSNAAENYGYTF.

The chain couples TRBV15 to TRBJ1-5, with 9 positions matching TRBD1. CDR3 length: 16 amino acids. J gave up 6 bases and V 3 bases, and 9 bases lay outside the gene matches. Germline assignment: CDR1 LNHNV and CDR2 YYDKDF (reference sequence). In nucleotides, the CDR3 is TGTGCCACCAGCAGGGGGACAGGGATAGATGCTCAGCCCCAGCATTTT. It yields the protein CATSRGTGIDAQPQHF.

V gene TRBV4-3 combines with J gene TRBJ2-7; TRBD1 aligns across 7 bases. CDR1 is LGHNA, CDR2 YSLEER, per germline. The ends lost 1 base at V and 0 bases at J; junction bases unmatched: 6. The CDR3 is 16 residues long. The CDR3 bases are TGCGCCAGCAGCCAAGGGGGGACAGTCAACTCCTACGAGCAGTACTTC. It encodes CASSQGGTVNSYEQYF.

The chain joins TRBV7-6 to TRBJ2-7, with TRBD1 identical over 9 bases. The CDR3 spans 14 residues. Looked up from germline, CDR1 is SGHVS and CDR2 is FNYEAQ. The ends lost 6 bases at V and 2 bases at J; junction bases unmatched: 5. The CDR3 nucleotides are TGTGCCAGCAGTTATCGGACAGGGGCCTACGAGCAGTACTTC. Amino acid sequence: CASSYRTGAYEQYF.

This chain links TRBV25-1 with TRBJ1-6, with TRBD1 as a possible D gene (6 bases). From germline, CDR1 is MGHDK and CDR2 SYGVNS. CDR3 length: 17 amino acids. Trimming removed 1 base at V and 3 bases at J, with 13 bases between. DNA of the CDR3: TGTGCCAGCAGTGAATGGAGAGGGGGACTCTATAATTCACCCCTCCACTTT. Encoded protein: CASSEWRGGLYNSPLHF.

This chain uses TRBV4-1 with TRBJ1-1; no clear D gene. Germline CDR1 is MGHRA and CDR2 is YSYEKL. V was cut by 3 bases and J by 1 base, with 6 bases left in between. The CDR3 has 13 amino acids. As DNA, the CDR3 is TGCGCCAGCAGCCATCCTCCGAACACTGAAGCTTTCTTT. It is translated as CASSHPPNTEAFF.

In its sample, this clonotype was seen a few times. The V call is TRBV10-3, the J call TRBJ1-2; 7 nucleotides match TRBD1. Per germline, CDR1 ENHRY and CDR2 SYGVKD. The V and J ends lost 2 bases and 7 bases, in that order; junction bases with no gene match: 16. This CDR3 region has 17 residues. In nucleotides, the CDR3 is TGTGCCATCAGTGAGATCAACTCGGGACAGAATTCTGCTGGCTACACCTTC. As protein: CAISEINSGQNSAGYTF.

The rearrangement links TRBV7-3 to TRBJ1-5; D remains ambiguous. Trimming left V 5 bases short and J 0 bases short, with 17 bases between. In germline, CDR1 is SGHTA, CDR2 FQGTGA. This CDR3 has 17 amino acids. The CDR3, as DNA: TGTGCCAGCAGCCCGCATTTAAGGAATTTTAGCAATCAGCCCCAGCATTTT. Protein product: CASSPHLRNFSNQPQHF.